This is a list of T cell receptor beta chains from one sample in a study of beta chain features in type 1 diabetes. Generated by immunoSEQ multiplex PCR, the TCRdb table keeps only in-frame clones and is missing some. This table holds about 650,000 clones, roughly 12% found once. Input material: naive CD4+ T cells from blood. The origin of the receptors is a man in his thirties or forties with type 1 diabetes. Both conserved end residues are part of each CDR3. The D gene is left open where the match is weak. Part of the rows lack a size; the others show once, few, many or a class for expanded clones.

j_call d_call clone_size v_call cdr3_nt cdr3_aa
TRBJ2-7 - few TRBV18 TGTGCCAGCTCACCACCGGGGTCCTACGAGCAGTACTTC CASSPPGSYEQYF
TRBJ2-6 - few TRBV5-1 TGCGCCAGCAGCTTGGTGGGGAGCGCGGGGGCCAACGTCCTGACTTTC CASSLVGSAGANVLTF
TRBJ2-4 - few TRBV21-1 TGTGCCAGCAGCAAAAGCGAAGAAGTGGCCAAAAACATTCAGTACTTC CASSKSEEVAKNIQYF
TRBJ2-1 TRBD2 - TRBV19 TGTGCCAGTAGTATAGCTAAGGCCCTCGGGAGGAATGAGCAGTTCTTC CASSIAKALGRNEQFF
TRBJ2-7 - - TRBV9 TGTGCCAGCAGCGTAGATCCCGGATCAACCTACGAGCAGTACTTC CASSVDPGSTYEQYF
TRBJ2-7 - few TRBV5-6 TGTGCCAGCAGCTTGCACTACGAGCAGTACTTC CASSLHYEQYF
TRBJ2-5 - few TRBV7-9 TGTGCCAGCAGCTTAGGAGGGGCGGGGCTGCCAGAGACCCAGTACTTC CASSLGGAGLPETQYF
TRBJ1-5 - few TRBV4-3 TGCGCCAGCAGCCAAGATTTGAGTACTGATCAGCCCCAGCATTTT CASSQDLSTDQPQHF
TRBJ1-4 - - TRBV9 TGTGCCAGCAGCGGCGGCCAGAGAACTAATGAAAAACTGTTTTTT CASSGGQRTNEKLFF
TRBJ2-1 TRBD2 few TRBV25-1 TGTGCCAGCACGGGAGGACTAGCGGGCAACAATGAGCAGTTCTTC CASTGGLAGNNEQFF
TRBJ2-3 - few TRBV18 TGTGCCAGCTCACCCGCGGCACAGCCAAGCACAGATACGCAGTATTTT CASSPAAQPSTDTQYF